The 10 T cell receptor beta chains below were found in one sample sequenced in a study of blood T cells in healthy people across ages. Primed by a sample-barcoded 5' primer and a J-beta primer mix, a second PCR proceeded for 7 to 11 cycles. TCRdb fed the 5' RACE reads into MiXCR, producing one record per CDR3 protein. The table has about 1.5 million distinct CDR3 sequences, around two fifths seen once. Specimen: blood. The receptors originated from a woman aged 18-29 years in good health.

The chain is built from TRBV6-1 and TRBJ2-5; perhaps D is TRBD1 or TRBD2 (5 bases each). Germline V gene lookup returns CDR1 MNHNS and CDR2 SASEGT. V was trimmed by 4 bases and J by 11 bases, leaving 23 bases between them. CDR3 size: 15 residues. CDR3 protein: CASSAGTANNREQYF. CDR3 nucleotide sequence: TGTGCCAGCAGTGCGGGGACGGCTAACAATAGGGAGCAGTACTTC.

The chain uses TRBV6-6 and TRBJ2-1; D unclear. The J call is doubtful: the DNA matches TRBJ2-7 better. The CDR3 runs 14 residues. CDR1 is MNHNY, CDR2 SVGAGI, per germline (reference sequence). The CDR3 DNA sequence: TGTGCCACCAGGCAGGACGGCACTTACAATGAGCAGTACTTC. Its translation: CATRQDGTYNEQYF.

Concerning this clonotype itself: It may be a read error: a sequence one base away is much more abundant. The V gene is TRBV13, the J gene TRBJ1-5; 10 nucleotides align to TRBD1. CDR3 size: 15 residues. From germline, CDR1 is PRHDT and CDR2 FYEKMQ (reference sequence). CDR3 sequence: CASSLGTGGNRPQHF. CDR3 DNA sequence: TGTGCCAGCAGCTTAGGGACAGGGGGCAATCGGCCCCAGCATTTT.

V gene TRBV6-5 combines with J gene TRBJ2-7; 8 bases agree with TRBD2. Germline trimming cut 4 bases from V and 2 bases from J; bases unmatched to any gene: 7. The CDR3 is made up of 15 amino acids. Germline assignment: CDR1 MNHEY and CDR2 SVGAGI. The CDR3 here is CASSWSPGLAYEQYF. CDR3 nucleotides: TGTGCCAGCAGTTGGTCTCCGGGACTAGCCTACGAGCAGTACTTC.

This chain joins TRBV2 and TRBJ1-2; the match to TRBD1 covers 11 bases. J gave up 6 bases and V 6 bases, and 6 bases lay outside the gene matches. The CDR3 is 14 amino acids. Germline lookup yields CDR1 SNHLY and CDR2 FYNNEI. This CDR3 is CASRGTGGGHGYTF. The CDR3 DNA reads TGTGCCAGCAGAGGGACAGGGGGAGGTCATGGCTACACCTTC.

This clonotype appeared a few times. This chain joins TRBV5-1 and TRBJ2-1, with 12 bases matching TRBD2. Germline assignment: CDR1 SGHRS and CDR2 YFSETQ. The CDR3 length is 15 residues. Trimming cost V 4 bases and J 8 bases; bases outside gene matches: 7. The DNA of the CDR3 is TGCGCCAGCAGCGCCGGGACTAGCGGGTTAGATGAGCAGTTCTTC. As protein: CASSAGTSGLDEQFF.

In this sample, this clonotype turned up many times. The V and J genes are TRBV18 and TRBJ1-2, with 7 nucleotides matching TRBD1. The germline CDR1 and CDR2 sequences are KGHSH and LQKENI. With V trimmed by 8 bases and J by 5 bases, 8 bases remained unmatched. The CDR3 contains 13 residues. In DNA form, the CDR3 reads TGTGCCAGCAGTCCTGACAGGGCATATGGCTACACCTTC. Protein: CASSPDRAYGYTF.

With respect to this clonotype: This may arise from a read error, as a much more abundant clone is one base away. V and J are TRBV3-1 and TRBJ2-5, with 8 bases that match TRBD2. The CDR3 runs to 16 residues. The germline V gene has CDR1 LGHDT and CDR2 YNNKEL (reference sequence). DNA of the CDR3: TGTGCCGGCAGCCAAGGCGGTAGCGGGGATTGGGAGACCCAGTACTTC. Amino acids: CAGSQGGSGDWETQYF.

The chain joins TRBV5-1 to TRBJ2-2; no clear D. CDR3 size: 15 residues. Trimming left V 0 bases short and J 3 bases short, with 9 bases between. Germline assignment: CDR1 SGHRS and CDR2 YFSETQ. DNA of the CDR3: TGCGCCAGCAGCTTGGAGGAGAGATACACCGGGGAGCTGTTTTTT. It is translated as CASSLEERYTGELFF.

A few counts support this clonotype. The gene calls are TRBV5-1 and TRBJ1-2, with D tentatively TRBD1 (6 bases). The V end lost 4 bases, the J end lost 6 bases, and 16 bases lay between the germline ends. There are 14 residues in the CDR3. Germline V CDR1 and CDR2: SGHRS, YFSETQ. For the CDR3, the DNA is TGCGCCAGCAGCGCCAAGACAGGAGGGGATGGCTACACCTTC. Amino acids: CASSAKTGGDGYTF.